A selection of T cell receptor beta chains follows, all from one sample in a study of blood T cells in healthy people across ages. TCRdb re-called the 5' RACE reads through MiXCR, storing one row per CDR3 protein. The data show some 1.1 million distinct CDR3 sequences, more than 30% seen once. Sample: blood. These receptors came from a young man in good health. Each CDR3 is given with its conserved first and last residue. The order of the fields is clone size, D gene, V gene, J gene, CDR3 DNA, CDR3 protein. D genes are given only for firm matches. Only some rows state a clone size, as once, few, many or a class for expanded clones.

-	-	TRBV5-1	TRBJ2-1	TGCGCCAGCAGAGAGTTACAGGGCTACAATGAGCAGTTCTTC	CASRELQGYNEQFF
few	-	TRBV7-2	TRBJ1-2	TGTGCCAGCAGTTCTCCCTCAAGAAACTATGGCTACACCTTC	CASSSPSRNYGYTF
few	-	TRBV6-1	TRBJ2-3	TGTGCCAGCAGTGAATCGACTCGTAGCACAGATACGCAGTATTTT	CASSESTRSTDTQYF
few	-	TRBV9	TRBJ2-3	TGTGCCAGCAGCGTAGGCACCCTAAGCGGGCTTATGGATACGCAGTATTTT	CASSVGTLSGLMDTQYF
few	TRBD1	TRBV4-1	TRBJ2-3	TGCGCCAGCAGCCAGGAAAAACTCCGTACAGGGGGCATTGGAACAGATACGCAGTATTTT	CASSQEKLRTGGIGTDTQYF
-	-	TRBV7-9	TRBJ2-7	TGTGCCAGCAGCTACGGACAGTCTCTTTACTACGAGCAGTACTTC	CASSYGQSLYYEQYF
-	-	TRBV11-2	TRBJ1-1	TGTGCCAGCACCCTCTACAGGGTCGCCACTGAAGCTTTCTTT	CASTLYRVATEAFF
many	TRBD1	TRBV27	TRBJ1-2	TGTGCCAGCAGTTTACTGGGACAGGGGCACTATGGCTACACCTTC	CASSLLGQGHYGYTF
-	-	TRBV25-1	TRBJ1-3	TGTGCCAGCTCGGCGGGGCGGGGAAACACCATATATTTT	CASSAGRGNTIYF
-	-	TRBV11-2	TRBJ2-3	TGTGCCAGCGGCTTAGAGGGGTCTAGCACAGATACGCAGTATTTT	CASGLEGSSTDTQYF
many	-	TRBV12-3/TRBV12-4	TRBJ2-1	TGTGCCAGCAGTTCCCCCACTCGGGCCACTACGGCGCAGTTCTTC	CASSSPTRATTAQFF
-	-	TRBV20-1	TRBJ2-5	TGCAGTGCTATCCCAAGCAGGGGCAGATCGCAAGAGACCCAGTACTTC	CSAIPSRGRSQETQYF
-	-	TRBV11-2	TRBJ2-7	TGTGCCAGCAGCTACTTGACAGGAACCTACGAGCAGTACTTC	CASSYLTGTYEQYF
-	-	TRBV29-1	TRBJ2-1	TGCAGCGTTGGGGCCCAAACCTCCTACAATGAGCAGTTCTTC	CSVGAQTSYNEQFF
few	-	TRBV6-2/TRBV6-3	TRBJ1-2	TGTGCCAGCACCTTCGGAGGGGCAGAGGGCTACACCTTC	CASTFGGAEGYTF
-	TRBD2	TRBV4-3	TRBJ2-1	TGCGCCAGCGGCCAAGCCAGCGGGACCTACAATGAGCAGTTCTTC	CASGQASGTYNEQFF
-	-	TRBV24-1	TRBJ2-1	TGTGCCACCAGTGATTTCGGCGACGAGCAGTTCTTC	CATSDFGDEQFF
-	-	TRBV7-6	TRBJ2-1	TGTGCCAGCAGCTTAGTTATATTGGGCAATGAGCAGTTCTTC	CASSLVILGNEQFF
few	-	TRBV7-2	TRBJ2-3	TGTGCCAGCAGCTCACAATATCGCCCAGGGGGGCTGAAGGCAGATACGCAGTATTTT	CASSSQYRPGGLKADTQYF
-	TRBD1	TRBV4-2	TRBJ1-2	TGTGCCAGCAGCCAAGATACAGGGACAGCCAACTCATATGGCTACACCTTC	CASSQDTGTANSYGYTF
-	-	TRBV28	TRBJ1-1	TGTGCCAGCAGTTTACCTGACAGGATGAACACTGAAGCTTTCTTT	CASSLPDRMNTEAFF
-	TRBD1	TRBV27	TRBJ2-1	TGTGCCAGCAGTCTGGACAGGTCGCAGAATGAGCAGTTCTTC	CASSLDRSQNEQFF
-	-	TRBV4-1	TRBJ2-7	TGCGCCAGCAGCCAAGATGCGGGACAGATCTCCCGCGAGCAGTACTTC	CASSQDAGQISREQYF
many	-	TRBV11-1	TRBJ1-1	TGTGCCAGCAGCTTAGCCCCCGGCGGATTGGCGAACACTGAAGCTTTCTTT	CASSLAPGGLANTEAFF
few	-	TRBV9	TRBJ1-2	TGTGCCAGCAGCGTAGTCCCGGGGAAGGGTGGCTACACCTTC	CASSVVPGKGGYTF
few	-	TRBV18	TRBJ1-1	TGTGCCAGCTCACCACGTGTGGGGGCGAATGAAGCTTTCTTT	CASSPRVGANEAFF
-	-	TRBV2	TRBJ1-1	TGTGCCAGTCGCCCGGCCTATGGGCCCGGGGACATGAACACTGAAGCTTTCTTT	CASRPAYGPGDMNTEAFF
-	-	TRBV20-1	TRBJ1-5	TGCAGTGCTCGTCCCGTTAATGGGAAGCAGCCCCAGCATTTT	CSARPVNGKQPQHF
once	TRBD1	TRBV11-2	TRBJ1-2	TGTGCCAGCAGCTGGGACAGAACTAGCAGCGGCTACACCTTC	CASSWDRTSSGYTF
few	TRBD1	TRBV5-4	TRBJ1-4	TGTGCCAGCAGTCGGGACCGGGACAGGGGAAGCACTAATGAAAAACTGTTTTTT	CASSRDRDRGSTNEKLFF
-	TRBD1	TRBV7-2	TRBJ2-3	TGTGCCAGCAGCTTAGACAGGGGGTCAGATCCGCAGTATTTT	CASSLDRGSDPQYF
-	TRBD2	TRBV3-1	TRBJ2-5	TGTGCCAGCAGCCCGGCGACTAGCGGGGGACTTCCCCCGTACTTC	CASSPATSGGLPPYF
-	-	TRBV14	TRBJ1-5	TGTGCCAGCAGCCAACAGCAGGGAAGCGGCCAGCCCCAGCATTTT	CASSQQQGSGQPQHF
-	-	TRBV28	TRBJ1-1	TGTGCCAGCAGTTTGGGGGTAGCGAGGGACGGGGTCACTGAAGCTTTCTTT	CASSLGVARDGVTEAFF
-	-	TRBV27	TRBJ1-2	TGTGCCAGCAGTTCGACAGCCCTCAGAACGAACTATGGCTACACCTTC	CASSSTALRTNYGYTF
once	TRBD1	TRBV10-3	TRBJ2-3	TGTGCCATCAGTGGGGGACAGGGGATGGATACGCAGTATTTT	CAISGGQGMDTQYF
few	-	TRBV5-4	TRBJ2-3	TGTGCCAGCAGCTTGTTTTACGGGGGCACAGATACGCAGTATTTT	CASSLFYGGTDTQYF
-	-	TRBV20-1	TRBJ1-2	TGCAGTGCTAGAGATACAGCGTCGGGCGGCTACACCTTC	CSARDTASGGYTF
-	TRBD1	TRBV2	TRBJ1-1	TGTGCCGGCAGCCGACAGGGGACGGTGGAAGCTTTCTTT	CAGSRQGTVEAFF
few	-	TRBV7-2	TRBJ2-1	TGTGCCAGCAGCCCTGTATGGGGTGGTTACAATGAGCAGTTCTTC	CASSPVWGGYNEQFF
-	-	TRBV3-1	TRBJ1-2	TGTGCCAGCAGCCAAGACGGTAGGGACCCACGTGGCTACACCTTC	CASSQDGRDPRGYTF
-	-	TRBV7-3	TRBJ2-1	TGTGCCAGCAGCTCGAAGGAGGAGGTCCCCTACAATGAGCAGTTCTTC	CASSSKEEVPYNEQFF
-	-	TRBV3-1	TRBJ2-1	TGTGCCAGCAGCCAATTGACCCGCAATGAGCAGTTCTTC	CASSQLTRNEQFF
-	-	TRBV25-1	TRBJ2-2	TGTGCCAGCAGTGATGAAAGAGGGACGAACGGGGAGCTGTTTTTT	CASSDERGTNGELFF
-	TRBD2	TRBV20-1	TRBJ2-5	TGCAGTGCCGGGGGGGTGGAGACCCAGTACTTC	CSAGGVETQYF
-	TRBD1	TRBV2	TRBJ1-4	TGTGCCAGCAGTGAGACAGGGAGTAATGAAAAACTGTTTTTT	CASSETGSNEKLFF
once	-	TRBV3-1	TRBJ2-5	TGTGCCAGCAGCCTCTTAAACTTAGGAGAGAACCAAGAGACCCAGTACTTC	CASSLLNLGENQETQYF
few	TRBD1	TRBV20-1	TRBJ1-1	TGCAGTGCTGCCCGGGACAGGGCCACTGAAGCTTTCTTT	CSAARDRATEAFF
-	-	TRBV2	TRBJ2-7	TGTGCCAGCAGCCAGACAGCCTCCTACTACGAGCAGTACTTC	CASSQTASYYEQYF
-	TRBD1	TRBV6-2/TRBV6-3	TRBJ1-1	TGTGCCAGCAGTTGGACAGGCGGTATGAACACTGAAGCTTTCTTT	CASSWTGGMNTEAFF
-	TRBD1	TRBV4-3	TRBJ1-2	TGCACCAGCAGCAGTCCCGGGACAGGACACTATGGCTACACCTTC	CTSSSPGTGHYGYTF
few	TRBD1	TRBV4-1	TRBJ2-2	TGCGCCAGCAGCCAGGGACAGATCGGGGAGCTGTTTTTT	CASSQGQIGELFF
few	-	TRBV4-2	TRBJ1-1	TGTGCTAGCAGCCAAGCGGGCGGAAGACGTGAAGCTTTCTTT	CASSQAGGRREAFF
-	TRBD1	TRBV6-2/TRBV6-3	TRBJ1-5	TGTGCCAGCAGAACGGACAGGGTGAGCAATCAGCCCCAGCATTTT	CASRTDRVSNQPQHF
-	-	TRBV12-3/TRBV12-4	TRBJ1-2	TGTGCCGGCAGCCCCGAAGCAGGGTTCCTCTATGGCTACACCTTC	CAGSPEAGFLYGYTF
-	-	TRBV20-1	TRBJ2-3	TGCAGTGCAGGAATAAGCACAGATACGCAGTATTTT	CSAGISTDTQYF
few	-	TRBV7-2	TRBJ1-4	TGTGCCAGCAGTCCCGGGACCTCAAATGAAAAACTGTTTTTT	CASSPGTSNEKLFF
-	TRBD2	TRBV7-9	TRBJ2-3	TGTGCCAGCAGCCCCAGAGATCGGGGAGGGACGGACACAGATACGCAGTATTTT	CASSPRDRGGTDTDTQYF
-	-	TRBV24-1	TRBJ2-3	TGTGCCACCAGTGAAAGCGGACCGAGGAGCACAGATACGCAGTATTTT	CATSESGPRSTDTQYF
-	-	TRBV20-1	TRBJ2-3	TGCAGTGCTGAGGACGGCTGGGATACGCAGTATTTT	CSAEDGWDTQYF